These T cell receptor beta chains were read from a single sample in a study of OX40 agonist ivuxolimab in advanced cancers. Clones were sequenced by immunoSEQ multiplex PCR, and TCRdb holds only the in-frame ones, with some missing. This table holds about 48,000 clones, around 90% found once. The sample here was CD4+ or CD8+ T cells sorted from blood, taken in a trial of the OX40 agonist ivuxolimab. The receptors were gathered from an adult with an advanced solid tumor such as melanoma, head and neck, liver or kidney cancer. Each CDR3 is given with its conserved first and last residue. D genes are given only for firm matches. The listing skips clone size in some rows; elsewhere it reads once, few, many or a size class.

j_gene	abundance	v_gene	d_gene	CDR3aa	CDR3nt
TRBJ2-3	NA	TRBV28	NA	CASSPLDSLSADTQYF	TGTGCCAGCAGTCCCTTGGACAGTTTGAGCGCAGATACGCAGTATTTT
TRBJ2-1	NA	TRBV30	NA	CAWSVSYEQFF	TGTGCCTGGAGTGTATCATATGAGCAGTTCTTC
TRBJ2-5	NA	TRBV5-1	NA	CASSLPSSQETQYF	TGCGCCAGCAGCTTGCCCTCCTCCCAAGAGACCCAGTACTTC
TRBJ2-7	NA	TRBV6-5	TRBD2	CASSRTSGSYEQYF	TGTGCCAGCAGTCGGACTAGCGGGAGCTACGAGCAGTACTTC
TRBJ1-2	few	TRBV6-6	NA	CAARGAAGVANYGYTF	TGTGCCGCGAGGGGGGCAGCGGGGGTAGCTAACTATGGCTACACCTTC
TRBJ1-2	NA	TRBV28	NA	CASRPDRLYGYTF	TGTGCCAGCAGGCCTGACAGGCTCTATGGCTACACCTTC
TRBJ1-2	NA	TRBV5-4	NA	CASSLGAEIYGYTF	TGTGCCAGCAGCTTGGGGGCCGAGATCTATGGCTACACCTTC
TRBJ1-4	NA	TRBV4-1	NA	CASSQMGGRTNEKLFF	TGCGCCAGCAGCCAAATGGGGGGGAGGACTAATGAAAAACTGTTTTTT
TRBJ2-2	NA	TRBV7-3	NA	CASSLEGSGELFF	TGTGCCAGCAGCTTAGAGGGGTCCGGGGAGCTGTTTTTT
TRBJ1-2	NA	TRBV14	NA	CASSVSSVGGYTF	TGTGCCAGCAGCGTATCGTCGGTAGGAGGCTACACCTTC
TRBJ1-2	NA	TRBV7-3	NA	CASSLGPTSGGYTF	TGTGCCAGCAGCTTAGGTCCTACCTCGGGTGGCTACACCTTC
TRBJ2-1	NA	TRBV9	NA	CASSASPRTGSNEQFF	TGTGCCAGCAGCGCGAGCCCGAGGACGGGTTCCAATGAGCAGTTCTTC
TRBJ2-1	NA	TRBV5-1	NA	CASSSASSYNEQFF	TGCGCCAGCAGTTCCGCTAGTTCCTACAATGAGCAGTTCTTC
TRBJ1-2	NA	TRBV5-1	NA	CASSLSSRADYGYTF	TGCGCCAGCAGCTTGTCAAGTAGGGCGGACTATGGCTACACCTTC
TRBJ1-5	NA	TRBV5-5	NA	CASRQGYSNQPQHF	TGTGCCAGCAGACAGGGATATAGCAATCAGCCCCAGCATTTT
TRBJ2-5	NA	TRBV11-2	NA	CASSSLGGYGTQYF	TGTGCCAGCAGCTCCCTTGGGGGGTACGGGACCCAGTACTTC
TRBJ2-2	NA	TRBV7-2	NA	CASSPAKAGELFF	TGTGCCAGCAGCCCAGCTAAGGCCGGGGAGCTGTTTTTT
TRBJ2-5	few	TRBV5-1	NA	CASSYEGETQYF	TGCGCCAGCAGCTACGAGGGGGAGACCCAGTACTTC
TRBJ2-3	NA	TRBV5-8	TRBD1	CASSVGQGTADTQYF	TGTGCCAGCAGCGTAGGACAGGGGACGGCAGATACGCAGTATTTT
TRBJ2-5	NA	TRBV6-1	TRBD2	CASSEPRTSVQETQYF	TGTGCCAGCAGTGAACCCCGGACTAGCGTACAAGAGACCCAGTACTTC
TRBJ2-7	NA	TRBV25-1	NA	CASSDAYRVTDEQYF	TGTGCCAGCAGCGACGCCTACAGGGTTACGGACGAGCAGTACTTC
TRBJ1-2	NA	TRBV18	NA	CASSPYNYGYTF	TGTGCCAGCTCACCCTATAACTATGGCTACACCTTC
TRBJ2-5	NA	TRBV27	NA	CASSRTESQETQYF	TGTGCCAGCAGCCGGACGGAATCTCAAGAGACCCAGTACTTC
TRBJ1-3	NA	TRBV4-3	TRBD1	CASSQDRSPGGSGNTIYF	TGCGCCAGCAGCCAAGATCGGTCTCCAGGGGGGTCTGGAAACACCATATATTTT
TRBJ1-5	NA	TRBV10-2	NA	CASSDIGGDPYQPQHF	TGCGCCAGCAGTGATATAGGCGGTGACCCCTATCAGCCCCAGCATTTT
TRBJ2-3	NA	TRBV15	NA	CATSREGTFTDTQYF	TGTGCCACCAGCAGAGAGGGAACTTTCACAGATACGCAGTATTTT
TRBJ2-5	NA	TRBV9	TRBD2	CASSPQREGLQETQYF	TGTGCCAGCAGCCCCCAGCGGGAGGGCCTTCAAGAGACCCAGTACTTC
TRBJ2-1	NA	TRBV25-1	TRBD2	CASSELSDWLAGYNEQFF	TGTGCCAGCAGTGAATTGTCCGATTGGCTAGCGGGGTACAATGAGCAGTTCTTC
TRBJ2-1	NA	TRBV18	NA	CASSPMGGEQFF	TGTGCCAGCTCACCAATGGGGGGTGAGCAGTTCTTC
TRBJ2-7	NA	TRBV18	NA	CASSPLDRGEQYF	TGTGCCAGCTCACCACTGGACAGAGGCGAGCAGTACTTC
TRBJ2-7	NA	TRBV7-9	NA	CASSLSGWVQEQYF	TGTGCCAGCAGTTTGTCAGGGTGGGTCCAGGAGCAGTACTTC
TRBJ2-7	NA	TRBV7-9	TRBD1	CASSVGQGREQYF	TGTGCCAGCAGCGTCGGACAGGGGCGCGAGCAGTACTTC
TRBJ1-1	NA	TRBV4-1	NA	CASSQDGGKAFF	TGCGCCAGCAGCCAAGATGGGGGGAAAGCTTTCTTT
TRBJ2-4	NA	TRBV5-8	TRBD1	CASSETGVAKNIQYF	TGTGCCAGCAGCGAGACAGGGGTAGCCAAAAACATTCAGTACTTC
TRBJ2-1	NA	TRBV5-1	NA	CASSFLAQRSSYNEQFF	TGCGCCAGCAGCTTCTTAGCGCAACGGAGCTCCTACAATGAGCAGTTCTTC
TRBJ1-4	NA	TRBV2	NA	CASSGSHSWAEKLFF	TGTGCCAGCTCAGGGAGCCATTCCTGGGCTGAAAAACTGTTTTTT
TRBJ1-1	NA	TRBV9	TRBD1	CASSVAQGAAFF	TGTGCCAGCAGCGTAGCCCAGGGGGCAGCTTTCTTT
TRBJ2-7	NA	TRBV10-2	TRBD1	CASSELRGRDEQYF	TGCGCCAGCAGTGAACTTAGGGGGCGCGACGAGCAGTACTTC
TRBJ2-5	NA	TRBV30	TRBD2	CAWSSLAGVQETQYF	TGTGCCTGGAGTTCGCTAGCGGGGGTACAAGAGACCCAGTACTTC
TRBJ2-3	NA	TRBV5-4	TRBD2	CASSFGGWDTQYF	TGTGCCAGCAGCTTCGGGGGGTGGGATACGCAGTATTTT
TRBJ1-2	NA	TRBV13	NA	CASSFPRGYGYTF	TGTGCCAGCAGCTTCCCCAGGGGCTATGGCTACACCTTC
TRBJ2-7	NA	TRBV7-2	NA	CASRLASVGGEQYF	TGTGCCAGCAGGTTGGCAAGTGTAGGGGGCGAGCAGTACTTC
TRBJ1-2	NA	TRBV30	NA	CAWKGPGTGYTF	TGTGCCTGGAAGGGGCCCGGGACCGGCTACACCTTC
TRBJ1-1	NA	TRBV29-1	NA	CSVQHTEAFF	TGCAGCGTTCAGCACACTGAAGCTTTCTTT
TRBJ1-1	NA	TRBV27	TRBD1	CASRKTGGNTEAFF	TGTGCCAGCAGAAAGACAGGGGGGAACACTGAAGCTTTCTTT
TRBJ2-7	NA	TRBV4-2	NA	CASSQESQVRGVYEQYF	TGTGCCAGCAGCCAAGAATCTCAGGTCAGAGGTGTCTACGAGCAGTACTTC